This entry lists 23 T cell receptor beta chains sequenced from one sample in a study of cytomegalovirus exposure and HLA in healthy donors. 13 Jbeta primers and 60 Vbeta primers were used for the PCR. Assay: immunoSEQ multiplex PCR; the TCRdb copy retains only in-frame clones and omits some. The data hold 150,000 to 200,000 clones, with 82% observed a single time. The sample was PBMCs. The receptor set was obtained from a girl between 5 and 17 years old in good health and CMV-seropositive.

This clone was observed once. The chain employs TRBV30 and TRBJ2-3; 11 bases agree with TRBD2. J lost 5 bases, V lost 2 bases, and 6 bases had no gene match. The CDR3 sequence is 15 residues long. Germline CDR1 GTSNPN, CDR2 SVGIG (reference sequence). CDR3 sequence reads: CAWSRLAGGEDTQYF. Written as DNA, the CDR3 is TGTGCCTGGAGTCGGTTAGCGGGAGGGGAAGATACGCAGTATTTT.

The V call is TRBV19, the J call TRBJ1-1, with TRBD1 identical over 9 bases. V trimming: 0 bases; J trimming: 5 bases; junction bases outside the gene matches: 7. In germline, CDR1 is LNHDA, CDR2 SQIVND (reference sequence). There are 16 residues in the CDR3. CDR3 sequence: CASSIDSGTGSTEAFF. CDR3 sequence (DNA): TGTGCCAGTAGTATAGACTCCGGGACAGGGTCTACTGAAGCTTTCTTT.

The V call is TRBV29-1, the J call TRBJ2-1, with 7 positions matching TRBD1. The CDR3 loop spans 14 amino acids. After removal of 7 bases from V and 0 bases from J, the junction contained 6 bases not matched to a gene. Germline V gene sequence: CDR1 SQVTM, CDR2 ANQGSEA. DNA of the CDR3: TGCAGCGCCTTTGCAGGGGGCTCCTACAATGAGCAGTTCTTC. It codes for CSAFAGGSYNEQFF.

The chain employs TRBV7-2 and TRBJ2-3; tentative D call: TRBD2 (5 bases). CDR1 is SGHTA, CDR2 FQGNSA, per germline. This CDR3 has 14 amino acids. V dropped 4 bases and J dropped 0 bases, with 8 bases sitting between them. The CDR3 region is CASSSRASTDTQYF. The CDR3, as DNA: TGTGCCAGCAGCTCGCGGGCGAGCACAGATACGCAGTATTTT.

This clone was detected only once. The chain uses TRBV28 and TRBJ1-5; D is ambiguous. V gave up 6 bases and J gave up 1 base, with 10 bases separating them. From germline, CDR1 is MDHEN and CDR2 SYDVKM. The CDR3 is 14 residues long. The CDR3 here is CASSPFGSNQPQHF. The CDR3 region has the DNA TGTGCCAGCAGCCCCTTCGGGAGCAATCAGCCCCAGCATTTT. Full variable domain (rest looked up from reference TRBV28 and TRBJ1-5): DVKVTQSSRYLVKRTGEKVFLECVQDMDHENMFWYRQDPGLGLRLIYFSYDVKMKEKGDIPEGYSVSREKKERFSLILESASTNQTSMYLCASSPFGSNQPQHFGDGTRLSIL.

This clone was picked up one time. The rearrangement uses TRBV7-9 and TRBJ2-5; 10 nucleotides match TRBD2. V shed 3 bases and J 2 bases; nucleotides not matched to a gene: 6. CDR3 length: 16 amino acids. From germline, CDR1 is SEHNR and CDR2 FQNEAQ (reference sequence). The DNA for the CDR3 is TGTGCCAGCAGCTTTGCGGCTAGCGGGGGACAAGAGACCCAGTACTTC. Its translation is CASSFAASGGQETQYF. The variable domain in full, with the rest retrieved from reference TRBV7-9 and TRBJ2-5, is DTGVSQNPRHKITKRGQNVTFRCDPISEHNRLYWYRQTLGQGPEFLTYFQNEAQLEKSRLLSDRFSAERPKGSFSTLEIQRTEQGDSAMYLCASSFAASGGQETQYFGPGTRLLVL.

The V and J genes are TRBV7-2 and TRBJ1-2, with unresolved D. The CDR3 is 15 amino acids. Trimming removed 5 bases at V and 2 bases at J, with 15 bases between. Per germline, CDR1 SGHTA and CDR2 FQGNSA. CDR3 protein: CASSPSRRLNYGYTF. The CDR3 nucleotides are TGTGCCAGCAGCCCCTCGCGGAGGCTAAACTATGGCTACACCTTC.

This clone was recorded only once. The genes are TRBV30 and TRBJ1-4; 7 bases are shared with TRBD1. With 2 bases clipped from V and 8 bases from J, the junction kept 8 bases outside the gene matches. This CDR3 has 14 residues. The germline CDR1 and CDR2 sequences are GTSNPN and SVGIG (reference sequence). The CDR3 here is CAWSTLTGNEKLFF. The CDR3 DNA is TGTGCCTGGAGTACCCTGACAGGGAACGAAAAACTGTTTTTT. Complete variable domain (other parts from reference TRBV30 and TRBJ1-4): SQTIHQWPATLVQPVGSPLSLECTVEGTSNPNLYWYRQAAGRGLQLLFYSVGIGQISSEVPQNLSASRPQDRQFILSSKKLLLSDSGFYLCAWSTLTGNEKLFFGSGTQLSVL.

This chain links TRBV19 with TRBJ2-7; 8 bases match TRBD1. CDR1 and CDR2 (germline): LNHDA, SQIVND (reference sequence). V dropped 4 bases and J dropped 2; count of bases not matched to a gene: 4. CDR3 length: 14 amino acids. The CDR3 region is CASSSRTGTYEQYF. CDR3 DNA sequence: TGTGCCAGTAGTAGCCGGACAGGGACCTACGAGCAGTACTTC.

This clone was seen only once. The chain is built from TRBV5-1 and TRBJ1-1; 10 bases are shared with TRBD1. Trimming removed 0 bases from V and 5 bases from J; junction bases left unmatched: 4. Germline loops: CDR1 SGHRS, CDR2 YFSETQ. CDR3 length: 15 residues. This chain's CDR3 is CASSLDGQGETEAFF. CDR3 sequence (DNA): TGCGCCAGCAGCTTGGATGGACAGGGGGAAACTGAAGCTTTCTTT. Supplemented by reference TRBV5-1 and TRBJ1-1, the full variable domain reads KAGVTQTPRYLIKTRGQQVTLSCSPISGHRSVSWYQQTPGQGLQFLFEYFSETQRNKGNFPGRFSGRQFSNSRSEMNVSTLELGDSALYLCASSLDGQGETEAFFGQGTRLTVV.

The chain links TRBV6-9 to TRBJ1-3, with D hard to call. V lost 4 bases, J lost 7 bases, and 5 bases lay in between. This CDR3 is built from 11 residues. Germline CDR1 MNHGY, CDR2 SVAAGI. The CDR3 nucleotides read TGTGCCAGCAGTTGTACTAACACCATATATTTT. Amino acids: CASSCTNTIYF.

CDR3 in amino acids: CASSLGTGLISGNTIYF. The CDR3 DNA reads TGCGCCAGCAGCCTTGGGACAGGGCTTATCTCTGGAAACACCATATATTTT. The chain employs TRBV5-1 and TRBJ1-3; 9 nucleotides match TRBD1. V lost 4 bases to trimming and J lost 0 bases; unmatched junction nucleotides: 8. This CDR3 has 17 amino acids. Germline V lookup: CDR1 SGHRS, CDR2 YFSETQ.

The chain links TRBV5-1 to TRBJ2-2, with D perhaps matching TRBD2 (6 bases). Germline lookup yields CDR1 SGHRS and CDR2 YFSETQ. The CDR3 spans 13 residues. The V end lost 2 bases, the J end lost 6 bases, and 8 bases lay between the germline ends. CDR3 sequence reads: CASSLLAAGELFF. In DNA form, the CDR3 reads TGCGCCAGCAGCTTACTAGCCGCCGGGGAGCTGTTTTTT.

The J gene is TRBJ2-3, the V gene TRBV4-2; D is uncertain. The ends were cut back, 1 base at V and 9 bases at J, with 11 bases in the middle. Germline loops: CDR1 LGHNA, CDR2 YNFKEQ. CDR3 length: 13 residues. CDR3 coding DNA: TGTGCCAGCAGCCAAGCGGCTAGTGAGACGCAGTATTTT. This translates into CASSQAASETQYF.

The chain recombines TRBV13 with TRBJ2-3; perhaps TRBD1 as D (6 bases). Germline V gives CDR1 PRHDT, CDR2 FYEKMQ (reference sequence). The CDR3 extends over 15 amino acids. The ends were cut back, 0 bases at V and 2 bases at J, with 9 bases in the middle. The CDR3 sequence: CASSLGGHNTDTQYF. CDR3 nucleotides: TGTGCCAGCAGCTTAGGGGGACACAACACAGATACGCAGTATTTT.

The V and J genes are TRBV30 and TRBJ1-4; no clear D gene. The germline gives CDR1 GTSNPN, CDR2 SVGIG (reference sequence). CDR3 length: 11 residues. Trimming shortened V by 1 base and J by 7 bases, and 4 bases separated the two germline ends. CDR3 region: CAWSAGEKLFF. CDR3 sequence (DNA): TGTGCCTGGAGTGCGGGTGAAAAACTGTTTTTT.

This rearrangement joins TRBV7-9 to TRBJ1-2; 8 bases are shared with TRBD1. The germline V gene has CDR1 SEHNR and CDR2 FQNEAQ (reference sequence). The junction had 2 bases not matched to a gene; V was cut back by 3 bases and J by 8 bases. The CDR3 extends over 12 amino acids. CDR3 protein: CASSLDRDGYTF. CDR3 nucleotide sequence: TGTGCCAGCAGCTTGGACAGGGACGGCTACACCTTC.

The chain recombines TRBV28 with TRBJ2-7, with TRBD2 matching over 12 bases. Germline V CDR1 and CDR2: MDHEN, SYDVKM. The trim removed 6 bases at V and 5 bases at J, leaving 8 bases unmatched. This CDR3 contains 15 residues. In DNA form, the CDR3 reads TGTGCCAGCAGACTACTAGCGGGAGGAGGGCACGAGCAGTACTTC. This codes for CASRLLAGGGHEQYF.

This chain uses TRBV28 with TRBJ2-5; tentative D call: TRBD1 (6 bases). Germline V gene lookup returns CDR1 MDHEN and CDR2 SYDVKM. The CDR3 length is 14 residues. Trimming took 6 bases from V and 4 from J, leaving 15 bases between them. The DNA for the CDR3 is TGTGCCAGCAGAGAGGGGGAGTGGGTAGAGACCCAGTACTTC. Protein sequence: CASREGEWVETQYF. The whole variable domain, remainder taken from reference TRBV28 and TRBJ2-5, is DVKVTQSSRYLVKRTGEKVFLECVQDMDHENMFWYRQDPGLGLRLIYFSYDVKMKEKGDIPEGYSVSREKKERFSLILESASTNQTSMYLCASREGEWVETQYFGPGTRLLVL.

The chain recombines TRBV28 with TRBJ1-2; a weak D match, TRBD1 (5 bases). V lost 5 bases, J lost 4 bases, and 8 bases lay in between. CDR1 MDHEN and CDR2 SYDVKM come from the germline V gene. The CDR3 runs 12 residues. The CDR3 spells CASSEQAYGYTF. For the CDR3, the DNA is TGTGCCAGCAGTGAACAGGCCTATGGCTACACCTTC.

The CDR3 sequence is CASSLSVTSYEQYF. The CDR3 DNA follows: TGTGCCAGCAGCCTCAGCGTGACCTCCTACGAGCAGTACTTC. The chain employs TRBV7-8 and TRBJ2-7; unclear D gene. The germline V gene has CDR1 SGHVS and CDR2 FQNEAQ. V was cut by 5 bases and J by 0 bases, with 11 bases left in between. This CDR3 region has 14 residues.

The chain couples TRBV4-2 to TRBJ2-4; the D gene is possibly TRBD2 (5 bases). From germline, CDR1 is LGHNA and CDR2 YNFKEQ. The CDR3 has 15 amino acids. The V and J ends lost 5 bases and 0 bases respectively, with 11 bases between them. The CDR3 DNA sequence: TGTGCCAGCAGCTCGACCGGGGTAGCCAAAAACATTCAGTACTTC. This encodes CASSSTGVAKNIQYF.

This chain links TRBV5-1 with TRBJ2-1, with D perhaps TRBD2 (7 bases). The CDR3 is 16 residues long. Germline V gene lookup returns CDR1 SGHRS and CDR2 YFSETQ. V was pared by 2 bases and J by 4 bases, with 16 bases between. The CDR3 nucleotides read TGCGCCAGCAGCTTCCTCGGGGGGCGCGGGTACAATGAGCAGTTCTTC. Amino acid sequence: CASSFLGGRGYNEQFF.